These T cell receptor beta chains were read from a single sample in a study of blood T cell repertoires in COVID-19. The protocol was immunoSEQ multiplex PCR, while the TCRdb copy is restricted to in-frame clones and leaves out a portion. This table has hundreds of thousands of clones, about 83% appearing once. The sequencing input was PBMCs or T cells enriched from blood (not recorded which). These receptors all come from a woman in her thirties or forties who had recovered from COVID-19. CDR3s include the opening cysteine and the closing phenylalanine or tryptophan. Each record gives: clone size, D gene, J gene, V gene, CDR3 DNA, CDR3 protein. D genes are given only for firm matches. Size values are once, few and many counts, or a class for expanded clones, and some rows have none.

- - TRBJ2-1 TRBV7-3 TGTGCCAGCAGCCCGGACAGATACAATGAGCAGTTCTTC CASSPDRYNEQFF
- TRBD1 TRBJ2-1 TRBV2 TGTGCCAGCAGTGGTTTGGGACAGTCGTACAATGAGCAGTTCTTC CASSGLGQSYNEQFF
- - TRBJ2-1 TRBV19 TGTGCCAGTAGTATGGGGGCACTCAGCAACAATGAGCAGTTCTTC CASSMGALSNNEQFF
once - TRBJ1-3 TRBV6-6 TGTGCCAGCAGCAAACAGGGTTCCGGAAACACCATATATTTT CASSKQGSGNTIYF
- TRBD1 TRBJ1-4 TRBV7-9 TGTGCCAGCAGCCTCGACAGGGGTGGGTCAACTAATGAAAAACTGTTTTTT CASSLDRGGSTNEKLFF
- TRBD2 TRBJ2-3 TRBV27 TGTGCCAGCAGCTTTTGGACTAGCGGGAGAGGAGGTCGGGTTACGCAGTATTTT CASSFWTSGRGGRVTQYF
- - TRBJ2-5 TRBV7-9 TGTGCCAGCAGCTTATATGGCAGTCTTCTCGCCCAAGAGACCCAGTACTTC CASSLYGSLLAQETQYF
- TRBD2 TRBJ2-5 TRBV24-1 TGTGCCACCAGTGACTGGGGGGAGGGAGAGACCCAGTACTTC CATSDWGEGETQYF
- - TRBJ2-5 TRBV2 TGTGCCAGCAGTGAACATCGGCAGACGAGGGAGACCCAGTACTTC CASSEHRQTRETQYF
- TRBD1 TRBJ1-4 TRBV18 TGTGCCAGCTCACCTAGACAGGGGGGAGAAAAACTGTTTTTT CASSPRQGGEKLFF
- - TRBJ2-2 TRBV7-6 TGTGCCAGCAGCTTAGCGCTAGTGAACACCGGGGAGCTGTTTTTT CASSLALVNTGELFF
- - TRBJ1-4 TRBV28 TGTGCCAGCACCGAGGAGGGGTCGACTAATGAAAAACTGTTTTTT CASTEEGSTNEKLFF
- TRBD1 TRBJ1-1 TRBV2 TGTGCCAGCAGTGAAAAGGGGGCAGGAGTAGGGAACACTGAAGCTTTCTTT CASSEKGAGVGNTEAFF
- - TRBJ1-2 TRBV28 TGTGCCAGCAGTTTAGAGCGGGCGGGGGGCTACACCTTC CASSLERAGGYTF
- - TRBJ2-1 TRBV7-2 TGTGCCAGCAGCTTAGTCCTCCTTAATGAGCAGTTCTTC CASSLVLLNEQFF
- TRBD2 TRBJ2-1 TRBV5-1 TGCGCCAGCAGGGGGATACCAGCGGGAGGATATGAGCAGTTCTTC CASRGIPAGGYEQFF
- - TRBJ2-5 TRBV6-4 TGTGCCAGCTGCCCCAGGGAGACCCAGTACTTC CASCPRETQYF
- TRBD1 TRBJ1-2 TRBV11-2 TGTGCCAGCAGCCCACACGGACAGGGCCATGGCTACACCTTC CASSPHGQGHGYTF
- - TRBJ2-3 TRBV6-2/TRBV6-3 TGTGCCAGCAGTCCCAGGGGACGCACAGATACGCAGTATTTT CASSPRGRTDTQYF
- - TRBJ2-2 TRBV4-2 TGTGCCAGCAGCCAACCCGGGACAAACACCGGGGAGCTGTTTTTT CASSQPGTNTGELFF
- - TRBJ2-5 TRBV11-1 TGTGCCAGCAGCTCGGGAAAAGACAAGAGAACCCAGTACTTC CASSSGKDKRTQYF
- TRBD1 TRBJ1-3 TRBV7-2 TGTGCCAGCAGCTTAGTAGAGACAGGGGGCTATCTCTCTGGAAACACCATATATTTT CASSLVETGGYLSGNTIYF
- - TRBJ2-1 TRBV19 TGTGCCACGCAGGACTCAAGCTCCTACAATGAGCAGTTCTTC CATQDSSSYNEQFF
- - TRBJ1-1 TRBV3-1/TRBV3-2 TGTGCCAGCAGCCAAGAAGGGAGGAACACTGAAGCTTTCTTT CASSQEGRNTEAFF
- - TRBJ2-1 TRBV6-5 TGTGCCAGCACCTCTAGGTACTATGAGCAGTTCTTC CASTSRYYEQFF
- TRBD1 TRBJ1-4 TRBV4-3 TGCGCCAGCAGCCCCTTTCTATTGACAGGGGGTAATGAAAAACTGTTTTTT CASSPFLLTGGNEKLFF
- TRBD2 TRBJ2-7 TRBV19 TGTGCCAGTAGTGTTACTAGCGGGAGGTACTACGAGCAGTACTTC CASSVTSGRYYEQYF
- TRBD1 TRBJ1-2 TRBV30 TGTGCCTGGAGACCGGACAGGGTGCATGGCTACACCTTC CAWRPDRVHGYTF
- - TRBJ1-5 TRBV28 TGTGCCAGCGTTATTTCGCGGGGCAATCAGCCCCAGCATTTT CASVISRGNQPQHF
- - TRBJ2-1 TRBV11-2 TGTGCCAGCAGCTTAGTACCGGGGAGAGTGAACAATGAGCAGTTCTTC CASSLVPGRVNNEQFF
once TRBD1 TRBJ2-7 TRBV15 TGTGCCACCAGCAGATGGGGGGACTCAGGGGGCGCCGTCAACGAGCAGTACTTC CATSRWGDSGGAVNEQYF
- TRBD2 TRBJ2-3 TRBV3-1/TRBV3-2 TGTGCCAGCAGCCAGGATCCTCTAGCGGGAGGCGGCACAGATACGCAGTATTTT CASSQDPLAGGGTDTQYF
- TRBD2 TRBJ2-2 TRBV7-9 TGTGCCAGCAGCTTATTCGGGGGGGTACGCACCGGGGAGCTGTTTTTT CASSLFGGVRTGELFF
- TRBD1 TRBJ1-1 TRBV18 TGTGCCAGCTCATCGGACAGGGACACTGAAGCTTTCTTT CASSSDRDTEAFF
- TRBD1 TRBJ1-2 TRBV3-1/TRBV3-2 TGTGCCAGCAGCAAGAAGGGACAGGGGGGCTATGGCTACACCTTC CASSKKGQGGYGYTF
- - TRBJ1-3 TRBV20-1 TGCAGTGCTAGTAATCCACAGCTCTCTGGAAACACCATATATTTT CSASNPQLSGNTIYF
- - TRBJ2-5 TRBV3-1/TRBV3-2 TGTGCCAGCAGCCGTGAGGGTACCCAAGAGACCCAGTACTTC CASSREGTQETQYF
- TRBD1 TRBJ2-3 TRBV7-3 TGTGCCAGCAGTACAACAGGGGGTAGAACAGATACGCAGTATTTT CASSTTGGRTDTQYF
- TRBD1 TRBJ1-2 TRBV11-3 TGTGCCAGCAGCTTAACCGGGACAGGCCGGCGGACCTTC CASSLTGTGRRTF
- TRBD2 TRBJ2-3 TRBV30 TGTGCCTGGGCCGGGGAGGGCCTAAGAAGCACAGATACGCAGTATTTT CAWAGEGLRSTDTQYF
- TRBD2 TRBJ2-2 TRBV7-7 TGTGCTAGCAGCATAGGGACTAGCTCTGTCGGGGAGCTGTTTTTT CASSIGTSSVGELFF
- - TRBJ2-6 TRBV7-3 TGTGCCAGCAGCCGCCAGACAGTTTTAGGGGCCAACGTCCTGACTTTC CASSRQTVLGANVLTF